These 23 T cell receptor beta chains originate from one sample sequenced in a study of vaccination and CD4 T cells after COVID-19. Sequence data for DNA of cultured CD4+ T cells were generated by the Oncomine TCR Beta short-read assay. TCRdb used MiXCR to reprocess the PCR reads, holding one entry per CDR3 protein. The sample carries 8,500 to 14,000 distinct CDR3 sequences, around 60% recorded once. Antigen specificity for these receptors is unknown. Described treatment: roughly ten-day PBMC culture with coronavirus spike peptide pools or control peptides (ViraFEST assay). Sequences were obtained from CD4+ T cells from blood, cultured in vitro. Receptor source: a human donor who had recovered from COVID-19.

The gene calls are TRBV6-2 or TRBV6-3 and TRBJ2-5; no reliable D call. V shed 2 bases and J shed 4 bases, with 11 bases lying between them. Germline V gene sequence: CDR1 MNHEY, CDR2 SVGEGT. The CDR3 consists of 14 residues. CDR3 sequence (DNA): TGTGCCAGCAGTTACAGGGAAGTAGGAGAGACCCAGTACTTC. It translates to CASSYREVGETQYF.

This clonotype was counted between two and nine times. J is TRBJ1-1 and V is TRBV28, with D possibly being TRBD1 (5 bases). Germline CDR1 reads MDHEN; CDR2 reads SYDVKM. The CDR3 covers 16 residues. Trimming removed 8 bases from V and 1 base from J, with 20 bases in between. The CDR3 loop is CASLPPGDWKNTEAFF. CDR3 sequence (DNA): TGTGCCAGCCTTCCCCCCGGGGACTGGAAGAACACTGAAGCTTTCTTT.

To note about this clonotype: One end of the junction fails to match germline, which may point to a read error. The chain is built from TRBV20-1 and TRBJ2-5; the match to TRBD1 covers 9 bases. Germline-derived CDR1 and CDR2 are DFQATT and SNEGSKA (reference sequence). The CDR3 spans 15 residues. In DNA form, the CDR3 reads TGCAGTGCTAGGAGGGGACAGGGAGGAAAAGAGGCCCAGTACTTC. Translating it yields CSARRGQGGKEAQYF.

The chain links TRBV20-1 to TRBJ1-5; D gene uncertain. Trimming left V 3 bases short and J 6 bases short, with 6 bases between. The germline CDR1 and CDR2 sequences are DFQATT and SNEGSKA (reference sequence). The CDR3 is made up of 11 amino acids. The CDR3 DNA is TGCAGTGCTAGTGGTGGTCAGCCCCAGCATTTT. This encodes CSASGGQPQHF.

The chain is built from TRBV29-1 and TRBJ2-2; TRBD1 matches at 8 bases. Germline CDR1 is SQVTM and CDR2 is ANQGSEA. This CDR3 spans 14 amino acids. J lost 6 bases, V lost 2 bases, and 5 bases had no gene match. The CDR3 spells CSVEPDREAGELFF. CDR3 bases: TGCAGCGTTGAACCGGACAGGGAGGCCGGGGAGCTGTTTTTT.

The rearrangement joins TRBV5-1 to TRBJ2-7; possibly TRBD1 for D (5 bases). V dropped 3 bases and J dropped 1 base, with 11 bases sitting between them. CDR1 is SGHRS, CDR2 YFSETQ, per germline. This CDR3 has 14 amino acids. As DNA, the CDR3 is TGCGCCAGCAGCTCTGACAGTGATTCCTACGAGCAGTACTTC. This translates into CASSSDSDSYEQYF.

CDR3 sequence: CATSRWGAGNIQYF. The DNA of the CDR3 is TGTGCCACCAGCAGATGGGGGGCGGGAAACATTCAGTACTTC. The chain recombines TRBV15 with TRBJ2-4; D could derive from TRBD1 or TRBD2 (6 bases each). CDR3 length equals 14 residues. The V gene lost 2 bases and the J gene lost 6 bases, with 11 bases spanning the gap. CDR1 and CDR2 (germline): LNHNV, YYDKDF (reference sequence).

This clonotype was detected only a few times. CDR3 sequence: CASSMGQGLEAFF. CDR3 nucleotides: TGTGCCAGCAGTATGGGACAGGGGCTTGAAGCTTTCTTT. V is TRBV6-1 and J is TRBJ1-1, with 10 bases identical to TRBD1. Trimming removed 5 bases from V and 7 bases from J; junction bases left unmatched: 4. From germline, CDR1 is MNHNS and CDR2 SASEGT. CDR3 size: 13 residues.

The rearrangement uses TRBV11-1 and TRBJ2-2; D is unresolved. This CDR3 is built from 15 residues. The germline V gene encodes CDR1 SGHAT and CDR2 FQDESV (reference sequence). V lost 5 bases and J 2 bases, leaving 12 bases between the germline ends. This CDR3 reads CASSPGWGNTGELFF. The CDR3 DNA follows: TGTGCCAGCAGCCCCGGGTGGGGTAACACCGGGGAGCTGTTTTTT.

The chain links TRBV20-1 to TRBJ2-3; D is undetermined. Germline loops: CDR1 DFQATT, CDR2 SNEGSKA (reference sequence). This CDR3 is 13 amino acids long. Trimming pared 1 base from V and 0 bases from J, leaving 5 bases between. The DNA of the CDR3 is TGCAGTGCTAGAGCGTCTAGCACAGATACGCAGTATTTT. It yields the protein CSARASSTDTQYF.

This chain connects TRBV20-1 to TRBJ1-1, with no clear D. The CDR3 length is 11 residues. Trimming pared 8 bases from V and 1 base from J, leaving 8 bases between. CDR1 and CDR2 from the germline V gene are DFQATT and SNEGSKA (reference sequence). CDR3 in DNA: TGCAGTACCCTCGGGAACACTGAAGCTTTCTTT. This gives the protein CSTLGNTEAFF.

The rearrangement joins TRBV29-1 to TRBJ1-3, with D possibly TRBD1 on 6 matching bases. With 6 bases removed from V and 1 base from J, the gap between germline ends came to 10 bases. The CDR3 spans 13 residues. Germline CDR1 and CDR2: SQVTM and ANQGSEA. CDR3 sequence reads: CSVTGKSGNTIYF. In nucleotides, the CDR3 is TGCAGCGTGACAGGAAAGTCTGGAAACACCATATATTTT.

The CDR3 sequence: CASSSPGLRRTDTQYF. DNA for the CDR3: TGTGCCAGCAGCTCCCCGGGGTTAAGGCGTACAGATACGCAGTATTTT. The chain links TRBV7-2 to TRBJ2-3; the D gene is possibly TRBD2 (5 bases). V gave up 4 bases and J gave up 3 bases, with 17 bases separating them. CDR3 size: 16 residues. Per germline, CDR1 SGHTA and CDR2 FQGNSA.

The J gene is TRBJ1-1, the V gene TRBV20-1; D possibly corresponds to TRBD1 (6 bases). Trimming cost V 2 bases and J 1 base, with 11 bases left between them. The CDR3 loop spans 14 amino acids. Germline lookup yields CDR1 DFQATT and CDR2 SNEGSKA (reference sequence). In nucleotides, the CDR3 is TGCAGTGCTAGATGGGGGGCTCGGAACACTGAAGCTTTCTTT. The encoded protein is CSARWGARNTEAFF.

The chain recombines TRBV4-3 with TRBJ2-7, with 9 bases identical to TRBD2. V was clipped by 6 bases and J by 6 bases; unmatched bases: 9. The germline V gene has CDR1 LGHNA and CDR2 YSLEER. The CDR3 is 14 residues long. CDR3 loop: CASRLAGDIREQYF. For the CDR3, the DNA is TGCGCCAGCAGATTAGCGGGAGACATACGCGAGCAGTACTTC.

In its sample, this clonotype was seen a few times. The J gene is TRBJ2-1, the V gene TRBV6-5; the D gene is possibly TRBD1 (6 bases). CDR1 and CDR2 from the germline V gene are MNHEY and SVGAGI. The CDR3 contains 15 residues. The V end was cut by 0 bases, the J end by 4 bases, with 10 bases between. The CDR3 reads CASSYSWGRYNEQFF. CDR3 nucleotide sequence: TGTGCCAGCAGTTACTCTTGGGGGCGGTACAATGAGCAGTTCTTC.

This clonotype has only a few counts. This chain joins TRBV7-2 and TRBJ2-7; D could derive from TRBD1 or TRBD2 (5 bases each). Germline CDR1 SGHTA, CDR2 FQGNSA. There are 15 residues in the CDR3. Trimming removed 2 bases from V and 5 bases from J, with 16 bases in between. Here the CDR3 DNA reads TGTGCCAGCAGCTTATCGGGGCTAGCAATAAACGAGCAGTACTTC. Translating it yields CASSLSGLAINEQYF. Full variable domain (missing parts from reference TRBV7-2 and TRBJ2-7): GAGVSQSPSNKVTEKGKDVELRCDPISGHTALYWYRQSLGQGLEFLIYFQGNSAPDKSGLPSDRFSAERTGGSVSTLTIQRTQQEDSAVYLCASSLSGLAINEQYFGPGTRLTVT.

This clonotype is deemed large. The CDR3 loop is CASTRGGITDTQYF. CDR3 DNA sequence: TGTGCCAGCACCCGGGGGGGAATCACAGATACGCAGTATTTT. This chain uses TRBV11-3 with TRBJ2-3; 8 nucleotides match TRBD2. J was trimmed by 2 bases and V by 7 bases; bases with no gene match: 5. The CDR3 runs to 14 residues. Per germline, CDR1 SGHNT and CDR2 YENEEA.

By sample share, this clonotype is medium-sized. V and J are TRBV10-3 and TRBJ1-5; 8 bases match TRBD1. Germline CDR1 reads ENHRY; CDR2 reads SYGVKD. The CDR3 sequence is 14 residues long. The junction had 5 bases not matched to a gene; V was cut back by 6 bases and J by 4 bases. CDR3 in DNA: TGTGCCATCAGCCCGGACAGGGATAATCAGCCCCAGCATTTT. Translation gives CAISPDRDNQPQHF.

This clonotype was recorded a few times. The CDR3, as DNA: TGTGCCAGCAGCGTGGGGGAGAATTCACCCCTCCACTTT. Protein sequence: CASSVGENSPLHF. The chain employs TRBV7-7 and TRBJ1-6; D is perhaps TRBD1 (5 bases). Looked up from germline, CDR1 is SSHAT and CDR2 is FNYEAQ (reference sequence). The V end lost 5 bases, the J end lost 7 bases, and 9 bases lay between the germline ends. This CDR3 has 13 amino acids.

V gene TRBV20-1 combines with J gene TRBJ2-3, with a tentative D call TRBD2 (6 bases). The CDR3 sequence is 14 residues long. V was shortened by 3 bases and J by 4 bases, with 14 bases between the two germline ends. Germline lookup yields CDR1 DFQATT and CDR2 SNEGSKA (reference sequence). In DNA form, the CDR3 reads TGCAGTGCTAGGTCCGGGAGTCGCGCAGATACGCAGTATTTT. This translates into CSARSGSRADTQYF.

The chain joins TRBV7-9 to TRBJ1-5; 7 positions match TRBD1. Germline V gene sequence: CDR1 SEHNR, CDR2 FQNEAQ (reference sequence). The ends lost 5 bases at V and 0 bases at J; junction bases unmatched: 7. There are 16 residues in the CDR3. The CDR3 region has the DNA TGTGCCAGCAGCGCCGGGACAGTCCTTAGCAATCAGCCCCAGCATTTT. Translation gives CASSAGTVLSNQPQHF.

The rearrangement links TRBV19 to TRBJ2-1; weak D call: TRBD1 (6 bases). CDR1 is LNHDA and CDR2 is SQIVND in the germline V gene (reference sequence). This CDR3 comprises 14 residues. The V end lost 7 bases, the J end lost 7 bases, and 17 bases lay between the germline ends. CDR3 coding DNA: TGTGCCAGTAACCCAGGGGAGATTAAGAATGAGCAGTTCTTC. Translated, it gives CASNPGEIKNEQFF.